This entry lists 28 T cell receptor beta chains sequenced from one sample in a study of cytomegalovirus exposure and HLA in healthy donors. Primers: 60 Vbeta forward and 13 Jbeta reverse. Data came from immunoSEQ multiplex PCR; TCRdb stores just in-frame clones and leaves some out. This sample carries 90,000 to 130,000 clones, with more than 3% going to the ten biggest clones. The sequenced sample consisted of PBMCs. All receptors derive from a young man in good health and CMV-seronegative.

This chain joins TRBV5-6 and TRBJ2-4, with 10 nucleotides matching TRBD1. With 4 bases clipped from V and 6 bases from J, the junction kept 4 bases outside the gene matches. Germline V gene lookup returns CDR1 SGHDT and CDR2 YYEEEE. The CDR3 is made up of 14 amino acids. The DNA of the CDR3 is TGTGCCAGCAGCAATAGGGACAGGGGAAACATTCAGTACTTC. It translates to CASSNRDRGNIQYF.

The genes are TRBV5-1 and TRBJ2-5, with a tentative D call TRBD2 (5 bases). V lost 4 bases and J 5 bases, leaving 15 bases between the germline ends. The germline CDR1 and CDR2 sequences are SGHRS and YFSETQ. There are 14 residues in the CDR3. The CDR3 loop reads CASSTGLDGETQYF. The CDR3 nucleotides are TGCGCCAGCAGCACGGGGTTGGATGGGGAGACCCAGTACTTC.

V and J are TRBV7-6 and TRBJ1-6; 8 nucleotides match TRBD1. Trimming took 3 bases from V and 15 from J; bases not matched to a gene: 4. The CDR3 is made up of 12 amino acids. CDR1 and CDR2 from the germline V gene are SGHVS and FNYEAQ. The CDR3 sequence: CASSFGTGHLHF. The DNA of the CDR3 is TGTGCCAGCAGCTTCGGGACAGGCCACCTCCACTTT.

The chain links TRBV2 to TRBJ1-3, with D hard to call. The germline V gene encodes CDR1 SNHLY and CDR2 FYNNEI. V was clipped by 0 bases and J by 4 bases, with 10 bases between them. This CDR3 spans 15 amino acids. For the CDR3, the DNA is TGTGCCAGCAGTGAAGCGAAAGCCGTGGGAAACACCATATATTTT. Amino acid sequence: CASSEAKAVGNTIYF.

V usage is TRBV7-3 and J usage is TRBJ2-1; 7 nucleotides align to TRBD1. Germline V CDR1 and CDR2: SGHTA, FQGTGA. Trimming took 5 bases from V and 4 from J; bases not matched to a gene: 8. The CDR3 runs 15 residues. The CDR3 sequence: CASSPQGTLYNEQFF. CDR3 DNA sequence: TGTGCCAGCAGCCCACAGGGGACCCTTTACAATGAGCAGTTCTTC.

The chain links TRBV30 to TRBJ2-5; tentatively, D is TRBD1 (5 bases). The J call may be in error: the DNA end matches TRBJ2-7 better. The CDR3 length is 10 residues. The germline CDR1 and CDR2 sequences are GTSNPN and SVGIG (reference sequence). The CDR3 region is CAQGRYEQYF. The CDR3 nucleotides read TGTGCCCAGGGCCGATACGAGCAGTACTTC.

J is TRBJ2-7 and V is TRBV11-2; possible D gene TRBD2, 5 bases. V was clipped by 5 bases and J by 4 bases, with 15 bases between them. CDR3 length equals 14 residues. The germline V gene has CDR1 SGHAT and CDR2 FQNNGV. The CDR3 nucleotides read TGTGCCAGCAGCCAACTAGGGTTTTTATACGAGCAGTACTTC. Translation: CASSQLGFLYEQYF.

The chain uses TRBV27 and TRBJ2-7; 9 positions match TRBD1. The CDR3 is made up of 14 amino acids. After removal of 4 bases from V and 3 bases from J, the junction contained 4 bases not matched to a gene. Germline V gives CDR1 MNHEY, CDR2 SMNVEV (reference sequence). CDR3 in amino acids: CASSSPGQGYEQYF. CDR3 bases: TGTGCCAGCAGTTCACCGGGACAGGGCTACGAGCAGTACTTC.

The gene calls are TRBV7-9 and TRBJ2-2; D is possibly TRBD1 (6 bases). The CDR3 runs 13 residues. Trimming cost V 2 bases and J 5 bases, with 6 bases left between them. CDR1 is SEHNR and CDR2 is FQNEAQ in the germline V gene (reference sequence). As DNA, the CDR3 is TGTGCCAGCAGCTTACAGGGGACCGGGGAGCTGTTTTTT. The encoded protein is CASSLQGTGELFF.

V gene TRBV29-1 combines with J gene TRBJ2-5, with 7 bases matching TRBD2. Gene TRBJ2-7 matches the end of the DNA better, so the J call may be wrong. Germline V CDR1 and CDR2: SQVTM, ANQGSEA. CDR3 length: 11 residues. CDR3 coding DNA: TGCAGCGTTATGGGGGGGGGCGAGCAGTACTTC. It translates to CSVMGGGEQYF.

V is TRBV7-3 and J is TRBJ2-5; 11 nucleotides agree with TRBD2. The ends lost 4 bases at V and 4 bases at J; junction bases unmatched: 5. This CDR3 region has 15 residues. Germline lookup yields CDR1 SGHTA and CDR2 FQGTGA. CDR3 region: CASSSALAGGETQYF. The CDR3 bases are TGTGCCAGCAGCTCCGCCCTAGCGGGGGGAGAGACCCAGTACTTC.

The rearrangement joins TRBV10-3 to TRBJ2-3, with 11 positions matching TRBD2. The CDR3 has 17 residues. Looked up from germline, CDR1 is ENHRY and CDR2 is SYGVKD. V trimming: 4 bases; J trimming: 4 bases; junction bases outside the gene matches: 10. The DNA of the CDR3 is TGTGCCATCAGTGCCGGGACTAGCGGCGGTAAGCCAGATACGCAGTATTTT. Protein: CAISAGTSGGKPDTQYF.

The chain is built from TRBV27 and TRBJ2-4; possibly TRBD2 for D (6 bases). The CDR3 is 16 amino acids. V lost 7 bases and J 1 base, leaving 17 bases between the germline ends. Germline V gene data show CDR1 as MNHEY and CDR2 as SMNVEV (reference sequence). CDR3 nucleotide sequence: TGTGCCAGCACCTCTCGTGAGGCGGGGGCCAAAAACATTCAGTACTTC. It codes for CASTSREAGAKNIQYF.

The J gene is TRBJ2-2, the V gene TRBV5-1; 10 nucleotides match TRBD2. V lost 0 bases to trimming and J lost 6 bases; unmatched junction nucleotides: 5. This CDR3 is 16 amino acids long. Germline loops: CDR1 SGHRS, CDR2 YFSETQ. The CDR3 bases are TGCGCCAGCAGCTTGGAGCCTAGCGGGGGCCCCGGGGAGCTGTTTTTT. Protein sequence: CASSLEPSGGPGELFF.

V gene TRBV6-5 combines with J gene TRBJ2-2; 10 bases fit TRBD2. This CDR3 comprises 15 residues. Germline V gene sequence: CDR1 MNHEY, CDR2 SVGAGI. V was pared by 1 base and J by 8 bases, with 4 bases of the junction left unmatched. The CDR3 region is CASSYFSGGRGELFF. CDR3 nucleotide sequence: TGTGCCAGCAGTTACTTTAGCGGGGGGCGTGGGGAGCTGTTTTTT.

The chain uses TRBV7-2 and TRBJ1-2, with D possibly matching TRBD1 (6 bases). CDR1 SGHTA and CDR2 FQGNSA come from the germline V gene. Trimming left V 6 bases short and J 6 bases short, with 14 bases between. The CDR3 consists of 13 residues. The CDR3 DNA follows: TGTGCCAGCAGGTTTCCAGGGGCCCATGGCTACACCTTC. Amino acid sequence: CASRFPGAHGYTF.

V gene TRBV4-2 combines with J gene TRBJ1-1, with D uncertain. The CDR3 loop spans 15 amino acids. Trimming cost V 1 base and J 5 bases, with 14 bases left between them. Germline V CDR1 and CDR2: LGHNA, YNFKEQ. For the CDR3, the DNA is TGTGCCAGCAGCCAAGGATTGGGCCGGGAGACTGAAGCTTTCTTT. Translated: CASSQGLGRETEAFF.

The V gene is TRBV5-4, the J gene TRBJ2-3; D is possibly TRBD1 (5 bases). The CDR3 extends over 14 amino acids. V was clipped by 2 bases and J by 4 bases, with 11 bases between them. Germline V gene data show CDR1 as SGHNT and CDR2 as YYREEE (reference sequence). This chain's CDR3 is CASSLGHSPDTQYF. In nucleotides, the CDR3 is TGTGCCAGCAGCTTAGGACACTCTCCAGATACGCAGTATTTT.

The J gene is TRBJ2-7, the V gene TRBV2; the D is unclear. Trimming shortened V by 10 bases and J by 2 bases, and 15 bases separated the two germline ends. CDR1 and CDR2 from the germline V gene are SNHLY and FYNNEI. CDR3 length: 13 residues. The CDR3 nucleotides read TGTGCCACAGGTGCAATCGAACCCTACGAGCAGTACTTC. It codes for CATGAIEPYEQYF.

V usage is TRBV5-6 and J usage is TRBJ1-1; maybe TRBD1 (6 bases). CDR1 SGHDT and CDR2 YYEEEE come from the germline V gene. There are 14 residues in the CDR3. V was cut by 1 base and J by 4 bases, with 11 bases left in between. The CDR3 is CASSLSGGATEAFF. The CDR3 DNA sequence: TGTGCCAGCAGCTTGAGCGGGGGGGCCACTGAAGCTTTCTTT.

The chain carries TRBV19 and TRBJ1-2; tentative D call: TRBD1 (6 bases). Trimming took off 5 bases at V and 0 bases at J, with 19 bases between the two ends. Germline CDR1 and CDR2: LNHDA and SQIVND (reference sequence). There are 17 residues in the CDR3. CDR3 nucleotides: TGTGCCAGTAGTCCTCACCGGGACAAAAAACCTAACTATGGCTACACCTTC. This gives the protein CASSPHRDKKPNYGYTF.

The rearrangement uses TRBV5-1 and TRBJ1-2; D unresolved. Per the germline V gene, CDR1 is SGHRS and CDR2 is YFSETQ. This CDR3 is built from 12 residues. The V gene lost 3 bases and the J gene lost 7 bases, with 10 bases spanning the gap. This chain's CDR3 is CASSWSRSGYTF. DNA of the CDR3: TGCGCCAGCAGCTGGAGTAGATCTGGCTACACCTTC.

The J gene is TRBJ2-3, the V gene TRBV2; 9 nucleotides line up with TRBD1. Germline loops: CDR1 SNHLY, CDR2 FYNNEI. CDR3 length: 15 residues. V was pared by 1 base and J by 8 bases, with 7 bases of the junction left unmatched. CDR3 bases: TGTGCCAGCAGTGAAGAAACAGGGGGCGCAGGTACGCAGTATTTT. Translated, it gives CASSEETGGAGTQYF.

V gene TRBV6-1 combines with J gene TRBJ1-3; D perhaps matches TRBD1 (6 bases). CDR1 and CDR2 from the germline V gene are MNHNS and SASEGT. The CDR3 runs to 15 residues. Trimming removed 5 bases from V and 0 bases from J, with 11 bases in between. The CDR3 loop is CASSKNRVSGNTIYF. CDR3 nucleotides: TGTGCCAGCAGTAAAAACAGGGTCTCTGGAAACACCATATATTTT.

V usage is TRBV7-9 and J usage is TRBJ1-6; TRBD1 is a possible D gene (5 bases). This CDR3 is 16 amino acids long. V was shortened by 5 bases and J by 5 bases, with 16 bases between the two germline ends. The germline V gene encodes CDR1 SEHNR and CDR2 FQNEAQ (reference sequence). CDR3 sequence reads: CASSARRGADNSPLHF. The DNA for the CDR3 is TGTGCCAGCAGCGCAAGGAGGGGCGCCGATAATTCACCCCTCCACTTT. Full variable domain (remainder filled in from reference TRBV7-9 and TRBJ1-6): DTGVSQNPRHKITKRGQNVTFRCDPISEHNRLYWYRQTLGQGPEFLTYFQNEAQLEKSRLLSDRFSAERPKGSFSTLEIQRTEQGDSAMYLCASSARRGADNSPLHFGNGTRLTVT.

The genes are TRBV10-2 and TRBJ1-5, with 8 bases aligning to TRBD1. V shed 8 bases, J shed 2 bases, and the junction held 11 bases outside the gene matches. The CDR3 is 16 amino acids. Looked up from germline, CDR1 is WSHSY and CDR2 is SAAADI. The CDR3 DNA follows: TGCGCCAGCGGCGGGGGAACAGGGGGAGGCAATCAGCCCCAGCATTTT. Encoded protein: CASGGGTGGGNQPQHF.

This chain joins TRBV2 and TRBJ1-5; maybe TRBD1 (5 bases). Germline values: CDR1 SNHLY, CDR2 FYNNEI. V lost 3 bases and J lost 5, with 8 bases in between. CDR3 length: 13 residues. CDR3 sequence reads: CASSEGPYQPQHF. DNA of the CDR3: TGTGCCAGCAGTGAGGGGCCCTATCAGCCCCAGCATTTT.

Turning to this clone: Germline and junction disagree at one end, which may indicate a read error. The chain couples TRBV6-6 to TRBJ1-5; D may be TRBD1 (5 bases). CDR1 and CDR2 (germline): MNHNY, SVGAGI (reference sequence). This CDR3 contains 13 residues. CDR3 protein: CVSRTGGNQPQHF. In DNA, the CDR3 is TGTGTCAGCAGAACGGGGGGGAATCAGCCCCAGCATTTT.